This TCR beta chain was observed in a study of PD-L1 blockade in urothelial cancer. Study-level background: Samples came from 3 weeks, at the second dose, and 6 weeks into treatment. Blood-derived samples held a median about 150,000 T cells.

The assay was immunoSEQ multiplex PCR, and TCRdb's table has in-frame clones only and misses some. The data show about 81,000 clones, with approximately 86% seen just once and roughly 6.6% held by the top ten. Time point: pretreatment peripheral blood. The germline V gene has CDR1 SQVTM and CDR2 ANQGSEA. After removal of 4 bases from V and 0 bases from J, the junction contained 7 bases not matched to a gene. The CDR3 is 17 residues long. This TCR derives from a man in his forties with urothelial cancer. The chain has TRBV29-1 and TRBJ2-1; 12 bases align to TRBD2. The sample in question was PBMCs, obtained around atezolizumab (anti-PD-L1) treatment. The CDR3 loop is CSVGGLAGGHSYNEQFF. The CDR3 DNA reads as TGCAGCGTTGGGGGGCTAGCGGGAGGGCACTCCTACAATGAGCAGTTCTTC.